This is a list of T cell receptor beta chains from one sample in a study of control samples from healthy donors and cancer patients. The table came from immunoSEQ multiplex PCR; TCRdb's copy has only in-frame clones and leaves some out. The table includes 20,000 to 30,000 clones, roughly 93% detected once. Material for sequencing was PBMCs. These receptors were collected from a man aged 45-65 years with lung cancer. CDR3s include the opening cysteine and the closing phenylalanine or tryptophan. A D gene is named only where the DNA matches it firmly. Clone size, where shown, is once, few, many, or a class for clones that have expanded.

CDR3 protein: CASSLSGVASPLHF
CDR3 DNA: TGTGCCAGCAGCTTATCTGGGGTAGCCAGCCCCCTCCACTTT
J gene: TRBJ1-6
clone size: .
D gene: .
V gene: TRBV7-6

CDR3 protein: CASGYRLTSYEQYF
CDR3 DNA: TGTGCCAGCGGCTATAGATTAACCTCCTACGAGCAGTACTTC
J gene: TRBJ2-7
clone size: .
D gene: .
V gene: TRBV2

CDR3 protein: CASSLPTGQAYGYTF
CDR3 DNA: TGTGCCAGCAGCTTGCCGACGGGACAGGCGTATGGCTACACCTTC
J gene: TRBJ1-2
clone size: .
D gene: TRBD1
V gene: TRBV7-2

CDR3 protein: CASSPGQGEGSPLHF
CDR3 DNA: TGCGCCAGCAGCCCGGGACAGGGGGAGGGTTCACCCCTCCACTTT
J gene: TRBJ1-6
clone size: .
D gene: TRBD1
V gene: TRBV5-1

CDR3 protein: CASTNSAGGGYQPQHF
CDR3 DNA: TGTGCCAGCACCAATTCCGCCGGGGGCGGGTATCAGCCCCAGCATTTT
J gene: TRBJ1-5
clone size: few
D gene: .
V gene: TRBV7-9

CDR3 protein: CASSQFAGGVGQPQHF
CDR3 DNA: TGCGCCAGCAGCCAGTTCGCAGGGGGCGTAGGTCAGCCCCAGCATTTT
J gene: TRBJ1-5
clone size: .
D gene: TRBD1
V gene: TRBV4-3

CDR3 protein: CASKSGGQFGYTF
CDR3 DNA: TGTGCCAGCAAGTCGGGGGGGCAGTTCGGCTACACCTTC
J gene: TRBJ1-2
clone size: .
D gene: .
V gene: TRBV27

CDR3 protein: CASSTLQGFGTDTQYF
CDR3 DNA: TGTGCCAGTAGTACATTACAGGGTTTCGGGACAGATACGCAGTATTTT
J gene: TRBJ2-3
clone size: .
D gene: .
V gene: TRBV19

CDR3 protein: CASSPRGGRTYGYTF
CDR3 DNA: TGTGCCAGCAGCCCTAGGGGGGGCAGAACATATGGCTACACCTTC
J gene: TRBJ1-2
clone size: .
D gene: .
V gene: TRBV7-9

CDR3 protein: CASSARQGPGETQYF
CDR3 DNA: TGCGCCAGCAGCGCCCGACAGGGGCCGGGAGAGACCCAGTACTTC
J gene: TRBJ2-5
clone size: .
D gene: TRBD1
V gene: TRBV5-1

CDR3 protein: CASSTDREGPFSQPQHF
CDR3 DNA: TGTGCCAGCAGCACGGACAGGGAGGGCCCGTTTAGTCAGCCCCAGCATTTT
J gene: TRBJ1-5
clone size: once
D gene: TRBD1
V gene: TRBV7-9

CDR3 protein: CASSYPTRDTQYF
CDR3 DNA: TGTGCCAGCAGTTACCCGACCCGAGATACGCAGTATTTT
J gene: TRBJ2-3
clone size: .
D gene: .
V gene: TRBV6-2/TRBV6-3

CDR3 protein: CASSGATVMNTEAFF
CDR3 DNA: TGTGCCAGCAGCGGGGCGACAGTTATGAACACTGAAGCTTTCTTT
J gene: TRBJ1-1
clone size: .
D gene: .
V gene: TRBV7-9

CDR3 protein: CSGGSYNEQFF
CDR3 DNA: TGCAGTGGTGGGTCCTACAATGAGCAGTTCTTC
J gene: TRBJ2-1
clone size: .
D gene: .
V gene: TRBV20-1